The rows below give T cell receptor beta chains drawn from one sample of a study of human T cells and chemical hapten exposure. TCRdb redid the calling of the RACE reads with MiXCR, one entry per CDR3 protein. Of about 120,000 distinct CDR3 sequences in the sample, roughly 10% are singletons; the top ten hold over 2%. The sequences come from whole blood, collected in connection with sensitization to the hapten diphenylcyclopropenone (DPC). All receptors come from a woman between 50 and 59 years old with alopecia areata. Some clones in this sample may be carry-over from other donors' samples. Both conserved end residues are part of each CDR3. The order of the fields is V gene, D gene, clone size, J gene, CDR3 protein, CDR3 DNA. D genes are given only for firm matches. Only part of the rows carry a size: once, few, many, or a class if the clone is expanded.

TRBV7-9	TRBD1	few	TRBJ1-4	CASSLGGRGEEKLFF	TGTGCCAGCAGCTTAGGCGGCAGGGGGGAAGAAAAACTGTTTTTT
TRBV5-5	-	-	TRBJ2-5	CASSLEPQRETQYF	TGTGCCAGCAGCTTGGAACCCCAGCGAGAGACCCAGTACTTC
TRBV15	-	few	TRBJ2-1	CATSRAGWGNEQFF	TGTGCCACCAGCAGAGCTGGGTGGGGTAATGAGCAGTTCTTC
TRBV4-1	-	few	TRBJ1-3	CASSQETPSGNTIYF	TGCGCCAGCAGCCAAGAAACCCCCTCTGGAAACACCATATATTTT
TRBV11-2	TRBD1	many	TRBJ2-5	CASSLEDRWGQETQYF	TGTGCCAGCAGCTTAGAGGACAGGTGGGGGCAGGAGACCCAGTACTTC
TRBV20-1	TRBD1	-	TRBJ1-5	CSAGRGSGQPQHF	TGCAGTGCTGGCAGGGGGAGTGGGCAGCCCCAGCATTTT
TRBV29-1	-	few	TRBJ2-3	CSVGPKGTDTQYF	TGCAGCGTCGGGCCCAAGGGCACAGATACGCAGTATTTT
TRBV24-1	TRBD1	few	TRBJ2-2	CATSHRGTGELFF	TGTGCCACCAGCCACAGGGGAACCGGGGAGCTGTTTTTT
TRBV29-1	-	many	TRBJ1-2	CSVETYGYTF	TGCAGCGTTGAAACCTATGGCTACACCTTC
TRBV3-1	TRBD2	-	TRBJ2-1	CASSGGLAANEQFF	TGTGCCAGCAGCGGTGGGCTAGCGGCAAATGAGCAGTTCTTC
TRBV6-5	-	-	TRBJ2-3	CASSYATPDTQYF	TGTGCCAGCAGTTACGCGACCCCAGATACGCAGTATTTT
TRBV28	-	few	TRBJ2-4	CASSFMSGNLAKNIQYF	TGTGCCAGCAGTTTTATGTCAGGGAACCTAGCCAAAAACATTCAGTACTTC
TRBV30	-	-	TRBJ2-3	CAWSVLGARRDTQYF	TGTGCCTGGAGTGTACTAGGGGCCCGGCGGGATACGCAGTATTTT
TRBV10-3	TRBD2	-	TRBJ2-3	CAISESAGGRKDTQYF	TGTGCCATCAGTGAGTCAGCGGGAGGGCGTAAAGATACGCAGTATTTT